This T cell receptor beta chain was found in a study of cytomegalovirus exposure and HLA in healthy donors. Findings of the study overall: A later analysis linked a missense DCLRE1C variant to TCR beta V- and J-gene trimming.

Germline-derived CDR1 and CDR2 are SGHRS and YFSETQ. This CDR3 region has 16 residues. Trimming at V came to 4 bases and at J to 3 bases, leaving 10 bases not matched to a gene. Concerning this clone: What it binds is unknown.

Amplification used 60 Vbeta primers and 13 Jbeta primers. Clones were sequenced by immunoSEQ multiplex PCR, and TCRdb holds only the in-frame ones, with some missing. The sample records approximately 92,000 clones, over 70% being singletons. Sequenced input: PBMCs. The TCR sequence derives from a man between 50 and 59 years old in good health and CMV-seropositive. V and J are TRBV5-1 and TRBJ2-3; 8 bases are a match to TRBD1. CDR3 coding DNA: TGCGCCAGCAGCGAGTGGACAGGGCTCCATACAGATACGCAGTATTTT. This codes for CASSEWTGLHTDTQYF. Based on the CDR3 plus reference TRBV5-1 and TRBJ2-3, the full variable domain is KAGVTQTPRYLIKTRGQQVTLSCSPISGHRSVSWYQQTPGQGLQFLFEYFSETQRNKGNFPGRFSGRQFSNSRSEMNVSTLELGDSALYLCASSEWTGLHTDTQYFGPGTRLTVL.